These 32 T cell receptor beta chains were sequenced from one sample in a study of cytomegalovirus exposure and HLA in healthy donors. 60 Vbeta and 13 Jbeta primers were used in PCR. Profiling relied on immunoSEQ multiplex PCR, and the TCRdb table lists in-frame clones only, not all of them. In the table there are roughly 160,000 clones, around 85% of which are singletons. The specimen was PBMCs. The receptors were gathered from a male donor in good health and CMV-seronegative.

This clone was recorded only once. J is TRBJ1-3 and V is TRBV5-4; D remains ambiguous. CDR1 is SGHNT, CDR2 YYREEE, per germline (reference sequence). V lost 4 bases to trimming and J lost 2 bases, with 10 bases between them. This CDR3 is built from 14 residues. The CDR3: CASSPRGPGNTIYF. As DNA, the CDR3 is TGTGCCAGCAGCCCACGGGGTCCTGGAAACACCATATATTTT.

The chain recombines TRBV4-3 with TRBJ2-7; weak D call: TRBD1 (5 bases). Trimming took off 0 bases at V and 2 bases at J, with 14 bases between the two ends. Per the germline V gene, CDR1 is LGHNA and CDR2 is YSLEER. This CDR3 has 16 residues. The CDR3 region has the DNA TGCGCCAGCAGCCAAGATCTTGTGGCCAGGGCCTACGAGCAGTACTTC. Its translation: CASSQDLVARAYEQYF.

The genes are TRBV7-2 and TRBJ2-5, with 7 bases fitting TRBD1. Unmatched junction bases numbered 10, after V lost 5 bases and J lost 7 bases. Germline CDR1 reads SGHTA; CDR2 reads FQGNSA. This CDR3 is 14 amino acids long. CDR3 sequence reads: CASSPWTGTRTQYF. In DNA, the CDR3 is TGTGCCAGCAGCCCTTGGACAGGCACGCGGACCCAGTACTTC.

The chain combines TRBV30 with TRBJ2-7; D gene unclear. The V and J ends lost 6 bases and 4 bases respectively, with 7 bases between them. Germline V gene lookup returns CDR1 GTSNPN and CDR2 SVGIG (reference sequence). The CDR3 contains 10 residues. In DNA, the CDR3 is TGTGCCTGCGGAGTTTACGAGCAGTACTTC. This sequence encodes CACGVYEQYF.

CDR3 amino acids: CASSERTDNYYEQYF. The CDR3 DNA follows: TGTGCCAGCAGCGAAAGGACAGACAACTACTACGAGCAGTACTTC. J is TRBJ2-7 and V is TRBV14, with TRBD1 as a possible D gene (6 bases). V gave up 5 bases and J gave up 3 bases, with 17 bases separating them. The CDR3 is 15 amino acids. Germline lookup yields CDR1 SGHDN and CDR2 FVKESK.

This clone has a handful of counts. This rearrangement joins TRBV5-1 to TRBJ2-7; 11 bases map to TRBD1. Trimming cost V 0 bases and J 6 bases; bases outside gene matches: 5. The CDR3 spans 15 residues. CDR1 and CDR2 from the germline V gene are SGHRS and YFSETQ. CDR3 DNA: TGCGCCAGCAGCTTGGCCGGGGGACAGGGGGTCGAGCAGTACTTC. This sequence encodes CASSLAGGQGVEQYF.

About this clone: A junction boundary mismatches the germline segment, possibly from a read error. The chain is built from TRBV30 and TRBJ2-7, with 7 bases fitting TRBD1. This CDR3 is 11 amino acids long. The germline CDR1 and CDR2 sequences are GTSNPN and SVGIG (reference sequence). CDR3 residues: CAWTGGYERYF. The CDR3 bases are TGTGCCTGGACAGGGGGATACGAGCGGTACTTC.

The CDR3 nucleotides read TGTGCCAGCAGCGCGGGGGGGGGCTGGCGCACTGAAGCTTTCTTT. Its protein product is CASSAGGGWRTEAFF. The chain couples TRBV6-5 to TRBJ1-1, with D perhaps matching TRBD1 (6 bases). The V gene lost 6 bases and the J gene lost 4 bases, with 18 bases spanning the gap. The CDR3 length is 15 residues. CDR1 is MNHEY and CDR2 is SVGAGI in the germline V gene.

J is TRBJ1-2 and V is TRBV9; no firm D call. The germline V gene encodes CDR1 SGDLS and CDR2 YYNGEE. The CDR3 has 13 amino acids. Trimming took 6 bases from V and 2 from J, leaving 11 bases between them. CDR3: CASTPTGNYGYTF. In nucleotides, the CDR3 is TGTGCCAGCACCCCGACCGGGAACTATGGCTACACCTTC.

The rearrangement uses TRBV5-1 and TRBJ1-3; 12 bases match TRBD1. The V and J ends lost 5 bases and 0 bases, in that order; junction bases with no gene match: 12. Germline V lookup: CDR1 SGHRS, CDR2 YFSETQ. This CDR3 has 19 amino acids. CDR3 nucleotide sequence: TGCGCCAGCAGGCGTACCGGGACAGGGGGCGACCCCTCTGGAAACACCATATATTTT. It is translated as CASRRTGTGGDPSGNTIYF. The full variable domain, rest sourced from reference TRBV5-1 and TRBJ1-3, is KAGVTQTPRYLIKTRGQQVTLSCSPISGHRSVSWYQQTPGQGLQFLFEYFSETQRNKGNFPGRFSGRQFSNSRSEMNVSTLELGDSALYLCASRRTGTGGDPSGNTIYFGEGSWLTVV.

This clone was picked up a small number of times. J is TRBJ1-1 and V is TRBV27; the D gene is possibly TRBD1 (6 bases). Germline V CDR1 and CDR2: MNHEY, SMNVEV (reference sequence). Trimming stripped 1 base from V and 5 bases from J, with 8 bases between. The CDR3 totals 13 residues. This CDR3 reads CASSLLGGTEAFF. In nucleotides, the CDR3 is TGTGCCAGCAGTTTATTAGGGGGAACTGAAGCTTTCTTT.

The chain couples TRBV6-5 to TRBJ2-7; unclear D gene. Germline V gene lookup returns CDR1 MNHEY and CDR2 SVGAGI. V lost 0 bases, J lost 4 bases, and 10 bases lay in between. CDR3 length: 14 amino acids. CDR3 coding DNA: TGTGCCAGCAGTTACTCTTCCAGGCCATACGAGCAGTACTTC. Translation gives CASSYSSRPYEQYF.

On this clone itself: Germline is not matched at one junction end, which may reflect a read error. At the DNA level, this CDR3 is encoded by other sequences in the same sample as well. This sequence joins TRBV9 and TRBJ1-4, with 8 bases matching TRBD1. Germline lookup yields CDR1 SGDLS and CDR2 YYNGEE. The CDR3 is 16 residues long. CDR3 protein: CASSVGTGARNEKLFF. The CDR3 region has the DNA TGCGCCAGCAGCGTTGGGACAGGCGCTCGTAATGAAAAACTGTTTTTT.

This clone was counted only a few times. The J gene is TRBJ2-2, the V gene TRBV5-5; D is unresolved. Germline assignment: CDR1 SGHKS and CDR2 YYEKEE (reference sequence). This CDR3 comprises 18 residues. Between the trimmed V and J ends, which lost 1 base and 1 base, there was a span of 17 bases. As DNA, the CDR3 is TGTGCCAGCAGCTTGTCTACCACCTTAAGGAGGAACACCGGGGAGCTGTTTTTT. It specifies CASSLSTTLRRNTGELFF.

DNA of the CDR3: TGTGCCAGCAGTACAGGGGTAGGGGCACCCCTCCACTTT. Translated, it gives CASSTGVGAPLHF. The chain is built from TRBV4-2 and TRBJ1-6; 7 bases line up with TRBD1. CDR1 and CDR2 (germline): LGHNA, YNFKEQ. The CDR3 loop spans 13 amino acids. V gave up 6 bases and J gave up 11 bases; unmatched junction bases: 7.

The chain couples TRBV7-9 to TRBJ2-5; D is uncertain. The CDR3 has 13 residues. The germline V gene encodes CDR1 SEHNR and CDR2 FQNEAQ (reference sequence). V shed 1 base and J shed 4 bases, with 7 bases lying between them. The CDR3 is CASSLVSSETQYF. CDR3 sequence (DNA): TGTGCCAGCAGCTTAGTTTCTTCAGAGACCCAGTACTTC.

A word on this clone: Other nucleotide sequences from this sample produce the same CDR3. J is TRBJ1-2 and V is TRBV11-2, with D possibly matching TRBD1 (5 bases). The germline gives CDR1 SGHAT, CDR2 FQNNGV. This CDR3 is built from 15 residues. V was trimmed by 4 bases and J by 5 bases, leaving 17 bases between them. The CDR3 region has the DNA TGTGCCAGCAGCTCAAACGGCAGAGCAGGGTATGGCTACACCTTC. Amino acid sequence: CASSSNGRAGYGYTF.

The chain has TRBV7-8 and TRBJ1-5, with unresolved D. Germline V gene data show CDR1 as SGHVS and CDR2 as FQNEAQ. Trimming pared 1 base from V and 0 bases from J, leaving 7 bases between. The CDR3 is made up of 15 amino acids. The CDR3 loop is CASSLGEYSNQPQHF. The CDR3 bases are TGTGCCAGCAGCTTAGGAGAATATAGCAATCAGCCCCAGCATTTT.

CDR3 sequence: CAMKPGQGGTEAFF. CDR3 bases: TGTGCCATGAAACCGGGACAGGGGGGCACTGAAGCTTTCTTT. V usage is TRBV6-1 and J usage is TRBJ1-1; 11 positions match TRBD1. After removal of 10 bases from V and 4 bases from J, the junction contained 8 bases not matched to a gene. CDR1 is MNHNS, CDR2 SASEGT, per germline. This CDR3 contains 14 residues.

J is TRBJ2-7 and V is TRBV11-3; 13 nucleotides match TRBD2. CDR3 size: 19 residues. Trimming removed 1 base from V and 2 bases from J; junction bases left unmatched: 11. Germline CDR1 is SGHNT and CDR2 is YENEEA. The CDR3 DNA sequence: TGTGCCAGCAGCTTAGCTCAGACTAGCGGGGGGACGAGGCCCTACGAGCAGTACTTC. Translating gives CASSLAQTSGGTRPYEQYF.

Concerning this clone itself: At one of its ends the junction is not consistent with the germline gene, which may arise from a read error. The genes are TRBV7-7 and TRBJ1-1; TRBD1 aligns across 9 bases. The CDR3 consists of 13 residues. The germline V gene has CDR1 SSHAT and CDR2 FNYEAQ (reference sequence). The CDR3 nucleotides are TGTGCTAGCAGCGAGGGACAGGGAACATCAGCTTTCTTT. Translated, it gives CASSEGQGTSAFF.

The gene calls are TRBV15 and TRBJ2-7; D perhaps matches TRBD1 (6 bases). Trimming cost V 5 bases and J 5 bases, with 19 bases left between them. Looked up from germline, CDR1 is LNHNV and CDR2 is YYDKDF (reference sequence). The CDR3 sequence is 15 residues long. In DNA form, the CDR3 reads TGTGCCACCAGCCCGGACGGGACACCTTCGGACGAGCAGTACTTC. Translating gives CATSPDGTPSDEQYF. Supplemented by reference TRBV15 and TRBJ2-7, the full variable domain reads DAMVIQNPRYQVTQFGKPVTLSCSQTLNHNVMYWYQQKSSQAPKLLFHYYDKDFNNEADTPDNFQSRRPNTSFCFLDIRSPGLGDTAMYLCATSPDGTPSDEQYFGPGTRLTVT.

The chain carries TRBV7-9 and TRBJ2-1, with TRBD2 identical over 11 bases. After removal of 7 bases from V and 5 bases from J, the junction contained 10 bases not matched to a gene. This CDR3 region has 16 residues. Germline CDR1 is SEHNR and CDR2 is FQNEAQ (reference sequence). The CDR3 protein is CASIRRPGLADNEQFF. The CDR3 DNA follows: TGTGCCAGCATTCGTCGTCCGGGACTAGCGGACAATGAGCAGTTCTTC.

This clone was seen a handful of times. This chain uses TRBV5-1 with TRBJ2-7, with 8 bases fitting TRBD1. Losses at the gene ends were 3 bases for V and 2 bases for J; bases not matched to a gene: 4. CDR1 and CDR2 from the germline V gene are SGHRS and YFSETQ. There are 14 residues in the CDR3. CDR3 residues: CASSSGQGPYEQYF. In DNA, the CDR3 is TGCGCCAGCAGCTCCGGACAGGGACCCTACGAGCAGTACTTC.

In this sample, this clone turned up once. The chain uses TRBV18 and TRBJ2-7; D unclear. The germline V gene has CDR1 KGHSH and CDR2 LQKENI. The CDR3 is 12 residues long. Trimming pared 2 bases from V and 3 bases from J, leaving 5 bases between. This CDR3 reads CASSPTSYEQYF. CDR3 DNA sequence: TGTGCCAGCTCACCAACCAGCTACGAGCAGTACTTC.

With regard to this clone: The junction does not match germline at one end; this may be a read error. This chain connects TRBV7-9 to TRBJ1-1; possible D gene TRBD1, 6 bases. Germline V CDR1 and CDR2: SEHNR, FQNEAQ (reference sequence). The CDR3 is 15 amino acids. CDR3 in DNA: TGTGCCAGCAGCTCACAGGGTGGGGGCTTAACTGAAGCTCTCTTT. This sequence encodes CASSSQGGGLTEALF.

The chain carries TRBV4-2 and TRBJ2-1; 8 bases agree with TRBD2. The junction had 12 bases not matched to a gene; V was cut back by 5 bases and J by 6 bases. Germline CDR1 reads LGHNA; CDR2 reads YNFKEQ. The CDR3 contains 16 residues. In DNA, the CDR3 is TGTGCCAGCAGCTCTTACGGGGCGGGGGGTGCCAATGAGCAGTTCTTC. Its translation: CASSSYGAGGANEQFF.

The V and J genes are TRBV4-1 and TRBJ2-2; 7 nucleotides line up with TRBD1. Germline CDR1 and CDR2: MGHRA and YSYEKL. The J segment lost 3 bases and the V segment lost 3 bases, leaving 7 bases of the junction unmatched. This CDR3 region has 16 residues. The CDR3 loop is CASSQPGQFYTGELFF. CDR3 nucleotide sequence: TGCGCCAGCAGCCAGCCGGGACAGTTTTACACCGGGGAGCTGTTTTTT.

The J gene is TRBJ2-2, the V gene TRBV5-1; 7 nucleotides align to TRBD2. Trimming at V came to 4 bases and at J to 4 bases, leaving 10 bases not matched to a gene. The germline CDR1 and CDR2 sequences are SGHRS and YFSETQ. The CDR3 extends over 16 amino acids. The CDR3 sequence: CASSRMAGDGTGELFF. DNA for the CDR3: TGCGCCAGCAGCCGTATGGCGGGGGACGGCACCGGGGAGCTGTTTTTT. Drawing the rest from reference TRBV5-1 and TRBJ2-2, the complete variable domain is KAGVTQTPRYLIKTRGQQVTLSCSPISGHRSVSWYQQTPGQGLQFLFEYFSETQRNKGNFPGRFSGRQFSNSRSEMNVSTLELGDSALYLCASSRMAGDGTGELFFGEGSRLTVL.

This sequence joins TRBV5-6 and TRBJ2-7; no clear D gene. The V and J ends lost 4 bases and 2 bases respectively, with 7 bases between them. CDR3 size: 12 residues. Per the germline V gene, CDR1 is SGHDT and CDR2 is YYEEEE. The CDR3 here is CASSTPAYEQYF. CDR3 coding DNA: TGTGCCAGCAGCACCCCAGCCTACGAGCAGTACTTC.

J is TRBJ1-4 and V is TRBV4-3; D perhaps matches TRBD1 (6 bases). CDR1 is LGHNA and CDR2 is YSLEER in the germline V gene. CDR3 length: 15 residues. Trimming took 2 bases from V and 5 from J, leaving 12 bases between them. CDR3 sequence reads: CASSQPGDGNEKLFF. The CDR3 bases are TGCGCCAGCAGCCAACCAGGGGACGGAAATGAAAAACTGTTTTTT.

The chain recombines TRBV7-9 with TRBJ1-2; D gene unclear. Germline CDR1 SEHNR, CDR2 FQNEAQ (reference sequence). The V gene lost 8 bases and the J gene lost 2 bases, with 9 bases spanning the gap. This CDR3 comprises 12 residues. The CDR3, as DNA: TGTGCCAGCTTGGCCTCAAACTATGGCTACACCTTC. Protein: CASLASNYGYTF.